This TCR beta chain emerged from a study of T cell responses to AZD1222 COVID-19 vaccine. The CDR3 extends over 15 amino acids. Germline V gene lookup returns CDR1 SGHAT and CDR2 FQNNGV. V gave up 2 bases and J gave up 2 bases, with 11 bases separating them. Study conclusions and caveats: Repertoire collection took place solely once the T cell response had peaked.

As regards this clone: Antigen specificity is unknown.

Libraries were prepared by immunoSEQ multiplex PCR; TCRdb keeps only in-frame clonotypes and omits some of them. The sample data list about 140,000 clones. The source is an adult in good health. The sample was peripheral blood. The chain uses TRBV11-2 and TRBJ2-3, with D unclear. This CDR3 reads CASSLWSAPTDTQYF. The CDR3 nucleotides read TGTGCCAGCAGCTTATGGTCAGCACCCACAGATACGCAGTATTTT.